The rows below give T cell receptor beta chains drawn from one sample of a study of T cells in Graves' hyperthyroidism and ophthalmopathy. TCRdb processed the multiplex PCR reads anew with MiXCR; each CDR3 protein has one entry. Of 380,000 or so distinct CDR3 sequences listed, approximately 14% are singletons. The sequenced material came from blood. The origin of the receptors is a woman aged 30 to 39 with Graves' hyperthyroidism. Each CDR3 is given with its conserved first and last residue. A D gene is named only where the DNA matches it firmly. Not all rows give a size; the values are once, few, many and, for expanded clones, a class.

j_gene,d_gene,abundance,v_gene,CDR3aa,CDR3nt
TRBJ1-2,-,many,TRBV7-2,CASSLETDYGYTF,TGTGCCAGCAGCTTAGAAACAGACTATGGCTACACCTTC
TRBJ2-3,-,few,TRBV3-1,CASSRPRGLNTDTQYF,TGTGCCAGCAGCCGGCCTCGGGGGTTAAACACAGATACGCAGTATTTT
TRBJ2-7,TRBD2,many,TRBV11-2,CASRFNSGSLNEQYF,TGTGCCAGCAGATTTAATAGCGGGAGCTTAAACGAGCAGTACTTC
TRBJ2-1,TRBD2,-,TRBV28,CASSLPGGNEQFF,TGTGCCAGCAGTCTCCCGGGAGGGAATGAGCAGTTCTTC
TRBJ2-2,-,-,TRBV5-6,CASSFFWGDPNTGELFF,TGTGCCAGCAGCTTCTTCTGGGGGGACCCGAACACCGGGGAGCTGTTTTTT
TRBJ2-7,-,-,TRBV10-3,CAISESRASYEQYF,TGTGCCATCAGTGAGTCGAGGGCATCTTACGAGCAGTACTTC
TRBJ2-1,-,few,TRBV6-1,CASSAYPVTGTLGNEQFF,TGTGCCAGCAGTGCCTACCCAGTGACCGGGACCCTCGGGAATGAGCAGTTCTTC
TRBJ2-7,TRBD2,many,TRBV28,CASFRGIGISGRFYEQYF,TGTGCCAGCTTTAGGGGCATTGGGATTAGCGGGAGATTCTACGAGCAGTACTTC
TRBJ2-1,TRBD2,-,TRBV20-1,CSARGRLAGGNEQFF,TGCAGTGCTAGGGGTCGACTAGCGGGAGGCAATGAGCAGTTCTTC
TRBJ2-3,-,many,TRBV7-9,CASSLPNTDTQYF,TGTGCCAGCAGCCTCCCCAACACAGATACGCAGTATTTT
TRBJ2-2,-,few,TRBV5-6,CASSFWIGELFF,TGTGCCAGCAGCTTCTGGATCGGGGAGCTGTTTTTT
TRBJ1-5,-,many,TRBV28,CASSLGQGPQPQHF,TGTGCCAGCAGTTTAGGCCAGGGGCCGCAGCCCCAGCATTTT